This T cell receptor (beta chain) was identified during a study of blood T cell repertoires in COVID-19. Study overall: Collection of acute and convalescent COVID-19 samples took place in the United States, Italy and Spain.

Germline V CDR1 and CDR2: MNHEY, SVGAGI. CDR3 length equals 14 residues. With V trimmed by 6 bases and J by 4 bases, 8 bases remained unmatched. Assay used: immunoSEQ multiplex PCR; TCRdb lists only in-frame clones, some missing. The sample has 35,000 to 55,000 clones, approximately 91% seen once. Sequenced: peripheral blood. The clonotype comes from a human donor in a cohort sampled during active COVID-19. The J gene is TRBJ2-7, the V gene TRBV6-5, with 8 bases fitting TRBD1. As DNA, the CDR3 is TGTGCCAGCAGGACGGGGCAGGGGGCTTACGAGCAGTACTTC. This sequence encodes CASRTGQGAYEQYF.